Listed below are T cell receptor beta chains from one sample, sequenced in a study of T cells after yellow fever vaccination. TCRdb reprocessed the 5' RACE reads with MiXCR, giving one entry per CDR3 protein. The profile shows hundreds of thousands of distinct CDR3 sequences, 9.5% to 15% of them singletons. The input for sequencing was CD4+ T cells sorted from PBMCs, taken 15 days after the yellow fever booster vaccination. These receptors originate from a man aged 18 to 35 who received the YFV17D yellow fever vaccine. Each CDR3 is given with its conserved first and last residue. D genes are given only for firm matches. The size of a clone is reported for some rows only, either as once, few or many, or as a class for expanded clones.

D gene	clone size	J gene	V gene	CDR3 protein	CDR3 DNA
.	.	TRBJ1-3	TRBV7-2	CASSSAVAASGNTIYF	TGTGCCAGCAGCTCTGCGGTGGCAGCCTCTGGAAACACCATATATTTT
.	.	TRBJ1-1	TRBV6-5	CASSYPGVPEAFF	TGTGCCAGCAGTTACCCCGGGGTCCCTGAAGCTTTCTTT
TRBD1	few	TRBJ2-3	TRBV6-1	CASSEALGTGMRNTQYF	TGTGCCAGCAGTGAAGCGCTTGGGACAGGGATGCGGAATACGCAGTATTTT
.	.	TRBJ1-1	TRBV5-1	CASSSLVPGSTEAFF	TGCGCCAGCAGCTCACTGGTCCCCGGGTCAACTGAAGCTTTCTTT
.	.	TRBJ2-7	TRBV7-9	CASTIAAGAEETNYEQYF	TGTGCCAGCACCATTGCCGCGGGGGCAGAAGAAACGAACTACGAGCAGTACTTC
.	few	TRBJ2-6	TRBV28	CASSRFVGLSGANVLTF	TGTGCCAGCAGTAGATTCGTCGGACTCTCTGGGGCCAACGTCCTGACTTTC
TRBD1	.	TRBJ2-7	TRBV12-3/TRBV12-4	CASRPGQGHTYEQYF	TGTGCCAGCAGACCAGGACAGGGCCACACCTACGAGCAGTACTTC
.	few	TRBJ1-2	TRBV10-2	CASRMTGGGSEGYTF	TGCGCCAGCCGGATGACAGGAGGAGGGTCGGAGGGCTACACCTTC
.	few	TRBJ2-1	TRBV7-9	CASSSLRGRGGEQFF	TGTGCCAGCAGCTCCTTGCGGGGAAGAGGTGGTGAGCAGTTCTTC
.	few	TRBJ1-2	TRBV6-6	CASLTPRLYGYTF	TGTGCCAGTTTGACGCCACGACTCTATGGCTACACCTTC
TRBD1	.	TRBJ2-5	TRBV6-2/TRBV6-3	CASSYGGQGTGAQYF	TGTGCCAGCAGTTACGGAGGTCAAGGGACAGGGGCCCAGTACTTC
TRBD2	once	TRBJ2-5	TRBV4-2	CASGTSGPYQETQYF	TGTGCCAGCGGAACTAGCGGACCGTACCAAGAGACCCAGTACTTC
TRBD2	few	TRBJ2-5	TRBV7-3	CASSNSLAGERETQYF	TGTGCCAGCAGCAACTCTCTAGCGGGGGAGAGGGAGACCCAGTACTTC
.	few	TRBJ2-2	TRBV4-3	CASSHDRDTGELFF	TGCGCCAGCAGCCACGACAGAGACACCGGGGAGCTGTTTTTT
.	few	TRBJ1-2	TRBV12-3/TRBV12-4	CASSSRGESGYTF	TGTGCCAGCAGTAGTAGGGGAGAGAGTGGCTACACCTTC
TRBD2	few	TRBJ2-1	TRBV7-2	CASSPRALAGYNEQFF	TGTGCCAGCAGCCCCCGTGCGCTAGCGGGGTACAATGAGCAGTTCTTC
TRBD1	many	TRBJ1-1	TRBV5-1	CASRKTGENTEAFF	TGCGCCAGCAGGAAGACAGGGGAGAACACTGAAGCTTTCTTT
.	.	TRBJ1-1	TRBV4-2	CASSQDYQGTTEAFF	TGTGCCAGCAGCCAAGATTACCAGGGGACCACTGAAGCTTTCTTT
.	.	TRBJ1-1	TRBV20-1	CSAPGRTNTEAFF	TGCAGTGCTCCCGGGAGAACGAACACTGAAGCTTTCTTT
.	few	TRBJ1-1	TRBV20-1	CSATRGTNTEAFF	TGCAGTGCTACCCGGGGTACGAACACTGAAGCTTTCTTT